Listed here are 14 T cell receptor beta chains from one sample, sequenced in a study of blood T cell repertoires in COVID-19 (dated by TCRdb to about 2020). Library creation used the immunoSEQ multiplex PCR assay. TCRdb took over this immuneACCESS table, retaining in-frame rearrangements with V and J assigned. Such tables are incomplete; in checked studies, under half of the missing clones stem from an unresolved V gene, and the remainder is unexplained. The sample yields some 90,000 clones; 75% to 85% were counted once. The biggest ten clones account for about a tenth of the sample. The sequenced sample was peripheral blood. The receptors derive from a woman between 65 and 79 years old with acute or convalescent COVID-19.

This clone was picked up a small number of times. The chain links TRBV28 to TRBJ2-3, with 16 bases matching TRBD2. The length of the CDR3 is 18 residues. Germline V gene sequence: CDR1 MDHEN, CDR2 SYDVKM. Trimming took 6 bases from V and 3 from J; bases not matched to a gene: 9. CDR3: CASSGWGLAGGATDTQYF. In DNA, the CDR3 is TGTGCCAGCAGCGGTTGGGGACTAGCGGGAGGGGCGACAGATACGCAGTATTTT.

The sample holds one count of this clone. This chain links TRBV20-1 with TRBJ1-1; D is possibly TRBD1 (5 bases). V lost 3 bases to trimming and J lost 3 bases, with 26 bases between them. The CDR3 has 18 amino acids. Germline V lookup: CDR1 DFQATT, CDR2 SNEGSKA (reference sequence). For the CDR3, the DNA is TGCAGTGCTAGTAGCCAGGGACTTTGGGGCGCCCCTGACACTGAAGCTTTCTTT. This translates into CSASSQGLWGAPDTEAFF.

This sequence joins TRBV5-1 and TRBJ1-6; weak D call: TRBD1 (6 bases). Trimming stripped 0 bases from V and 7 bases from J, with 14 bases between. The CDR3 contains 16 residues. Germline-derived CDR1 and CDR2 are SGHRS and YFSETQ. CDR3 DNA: TGCGCCAGCAGCTTGGTTGGGGGTGGACAGAATTCACCCCTCCACTTT. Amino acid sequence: CASSLVGGGQNSPLHF.

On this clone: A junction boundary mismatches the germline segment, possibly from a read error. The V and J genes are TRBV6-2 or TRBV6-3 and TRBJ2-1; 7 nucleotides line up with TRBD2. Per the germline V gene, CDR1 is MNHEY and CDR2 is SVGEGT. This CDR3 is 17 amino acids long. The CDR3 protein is CASGYSIRGGPSDEQFF. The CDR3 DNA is TGTGCCAGCGGTTACTCGATTCGCGGGGGACCTTCAGATGAGCAGTTCTTC.

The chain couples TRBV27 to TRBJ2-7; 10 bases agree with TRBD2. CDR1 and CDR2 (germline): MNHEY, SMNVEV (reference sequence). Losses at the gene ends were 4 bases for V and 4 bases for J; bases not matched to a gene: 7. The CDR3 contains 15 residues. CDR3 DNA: TGTGCCAGCAGTTCTGCCGGGACTAGCGTTTACGAGCAGTACTTC. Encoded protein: CASSSAGTSVYEQYF.

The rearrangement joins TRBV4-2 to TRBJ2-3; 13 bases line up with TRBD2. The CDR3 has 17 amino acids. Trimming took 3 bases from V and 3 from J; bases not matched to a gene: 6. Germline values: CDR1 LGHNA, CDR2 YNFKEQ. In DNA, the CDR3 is TGTGCCAGCAGCCAGACCTCGACTAGCGGGGGGACAGATACGCAGTATTTT. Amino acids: CASSQTSTSGGTDTQYF.

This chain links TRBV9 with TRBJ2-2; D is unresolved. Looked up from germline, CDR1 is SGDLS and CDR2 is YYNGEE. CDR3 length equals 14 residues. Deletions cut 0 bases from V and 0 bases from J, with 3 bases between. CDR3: CASSVVSNTGELFF. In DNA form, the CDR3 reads TGTGCCAGCAGCGTAGTCTCGAACACCGGGGAGCTGTTTTTT.

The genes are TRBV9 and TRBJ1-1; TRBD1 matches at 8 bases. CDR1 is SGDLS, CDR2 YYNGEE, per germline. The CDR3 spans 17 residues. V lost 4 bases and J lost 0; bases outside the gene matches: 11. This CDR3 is CASSPGTGRGVNTEAFF. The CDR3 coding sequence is TGTGCCAGCAGCCCAGGGACAGGTAGAGGGGTGAACACTGAAGCTTTCTTT.

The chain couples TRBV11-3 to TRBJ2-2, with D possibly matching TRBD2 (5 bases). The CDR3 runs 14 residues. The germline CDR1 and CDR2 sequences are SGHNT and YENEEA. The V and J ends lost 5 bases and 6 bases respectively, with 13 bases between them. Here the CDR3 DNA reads TGTGCCAGCAGCCCTAACGGGGTCCCCGGGGAGCTGTTTTTT. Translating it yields CASSPNGVPGELFF.

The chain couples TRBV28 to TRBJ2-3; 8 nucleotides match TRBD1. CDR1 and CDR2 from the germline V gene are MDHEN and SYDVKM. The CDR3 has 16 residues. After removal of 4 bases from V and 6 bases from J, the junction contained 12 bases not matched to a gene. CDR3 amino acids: CASSSARGRFGDTQYF. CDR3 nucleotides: TGTGCCAGCAGTTCCGCCAGGGGGCGGTTCGGGGATACGCAGTATTTT.

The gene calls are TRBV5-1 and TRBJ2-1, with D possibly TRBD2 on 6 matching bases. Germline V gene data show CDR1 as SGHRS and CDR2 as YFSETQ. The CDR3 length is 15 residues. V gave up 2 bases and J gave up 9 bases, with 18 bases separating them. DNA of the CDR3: TGCGCCAGCAGCTTAAGCGGGCCCACCACGGGTGAGCAGTTCTTC. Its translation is CASSLSGPTTGEQFF.

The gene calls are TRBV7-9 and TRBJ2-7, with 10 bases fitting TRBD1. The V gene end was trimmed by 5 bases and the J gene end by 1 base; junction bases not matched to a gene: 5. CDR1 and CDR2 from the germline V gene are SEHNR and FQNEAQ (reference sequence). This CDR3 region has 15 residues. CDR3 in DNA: TGTGCCAGCAGCCCGGGACAGGGGATTTCCTACGAGCAGTACTTC. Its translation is CASSPGQGISYEQYF.

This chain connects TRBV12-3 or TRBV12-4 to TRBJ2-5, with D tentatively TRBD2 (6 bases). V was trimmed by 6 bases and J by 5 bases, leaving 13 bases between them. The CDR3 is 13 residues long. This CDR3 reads CASSKAGPETQYF. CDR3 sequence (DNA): TGTGCCAGCAGCAAAGCGGGTCCGGAGACCCAGTACTTC.

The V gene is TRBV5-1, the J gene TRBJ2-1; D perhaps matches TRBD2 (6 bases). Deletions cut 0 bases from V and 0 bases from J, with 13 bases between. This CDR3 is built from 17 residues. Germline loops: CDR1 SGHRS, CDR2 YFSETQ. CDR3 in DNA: TGCGCCAGCAGCTTGGAAAGGGCGGGAAGCTCCTACAATGAGCAGTTCTTC. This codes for CASSLERAGSSYNEQFF.